Sequencing of this TCR beta chain was carried out in a study of blood T cell repertoires in COVID-19. The wider study: Samples came from the United States, Italy and Spain, spanning acute and convalescent COVID-19. PBMCs, B-cell-depleted T cells, or T cells provided the cDNA or gDNA that made up the material.

Authors' analysis steps: Amplification from reference gene primers served as the basis for estimated nucleated cell counts. Some clones are missing from TCRdb's copy, which holds only in-frame ones; the method was immunoSEQ multiplex PCR. The D gene and trimming were derived from the DNA, and the V and J assignments and clone size from that table. The table lists approximately 69,000 clones, about 80% of them singletons. From germline, CDR1 is ENHRY and CDR2 SYGVKD. V shed 2 bases and J 5 bases; nucleotides not matched to a gene: 12. The CDR3 spans 18 residues. The sample comprised peripheral blood. This chain uses TRBV10-3 with TRBJ2-1; 10 nucleotides agree with TRBD2. The receptor comes from a woman aged 80 or over with acute or convalescent COVID-19. The CDR3: CAISENLSGRARDNEQFF. The CDR3 bases are TGTGCCATCAGTGAGAATCTAAGCGGGAGGGCCCGGGACAATGAGCAGTTCTTC.